The clone carrying this TCR beta chain was recorded once. V shed 8 bases, J shed 8 bases, and the junction held 9 bases outside the gene matches. Germline V gives CDR1 SNHLY, CDR2 FYNNEI. There are 15 residues in the CDR3. The sample is drawn from a study of T cell changes during pregnancy in multiple sclerosis. Measured with immunoSEQ multiplex PCR; TCRdb has only the in-frame clones, and not every one. The sample yields tens of thousands of clones, 90% to 95% seen once. The chain recombines TRBV2 with TRBJ2-2; TRBD2 matches 12 bases. The specimen was CD4+ T cells from peripheral blood mononuclear cells, collected in the third trimester of pregnancy. The clonotype originates from a female donor in good health, enrolled as a control in a pregnancy study. The CDR3 region is CASGGTSGPGGELFF. CDR3 DNA sequence: TGTGCCAGCGGTGGGACTAGCGGGCCTGGGGGGGAGCTGTTTTTT.